The T cell receptor beta chain under discussion was sequenced for a study of cytomegalovirus exposure and HLA in healthy donors. Study-wide results and caveats: On later analysis, the bulk of CMV-associated TCR beta chains appeared to be HLA-restricted. Some highly shared sequence variants likely arose as a pipeline artifact.

The primer mix had 60 Vbeta and 13 Jbeta primers. The method was immunoSEQ multiplex PCR; TCRdb's version includes in-frame clones alone and lacks a portion of them. The table includes 170,000 or so clones, almost 85% detected once. In regard to this clone: The target antigen is unknown.

The CDR3 is 18 amino acids. Trimming shortened V by 4 bases and J by 2 bases, and 23 bases separated the two germline ends. Germline-derived CDR1 and CDR2 are SEHNR and FQNEAQ (reference sequence). The V and J genes are TRBV7-9 and TRBJ1-1; D unclear. Input material: PBMCs. The TCR comes from a boy aged 2 to 9 in good health and CMV-seronegative. The DNA of the CDR3 is TGTGCCAGCAGCTCTCCCACCCGCCTTTCTCAGGCAAACACTGAAGCTTTCTTT. Translated, it gives CASSSPTRLSQANTEAFF.